Given below is one T cell receptor (beta chain) in context. This entry comes from a study of blood T cells in healthy people across ages. Trimming removed 7 bases at V and 4 bases at J, with 16 bases between. This CDR3 is built from 13 residues. The germline CDR1 and CDR2 sequences are DFQATT and SNEGSKA (reference sequence). Per sample, no less than 5 micrograms of total RNA were extracted. Then a second PCR, running about 6 to 12 cycles, was carried out with a sample-barcoded 5' primer and a J-beta primer mix. Carrying 12 random nucleotides, a template-switch adaptor labeled each individual cDNA molecule. TCRdb re-derived calls from the 5' RACE reads in MiXCR, one entry per CDR3 protein. The sample consists of about 1.6 million distinct CDR3 sequences, roughly 30% of them appearing once.

What was sequenced was blood. The TCR was taken from a woman in her twenties or thirties in good health. The chain employs TRBV20-1 and TRBJ1-2; maybe TRBD1 (6 bases). The CDR3, as DNA: TGCAGTGTTTCGGACAGCTCCTCCTATGGCTACACCTTC. Its translation: CSVSDSSSYGYTF.